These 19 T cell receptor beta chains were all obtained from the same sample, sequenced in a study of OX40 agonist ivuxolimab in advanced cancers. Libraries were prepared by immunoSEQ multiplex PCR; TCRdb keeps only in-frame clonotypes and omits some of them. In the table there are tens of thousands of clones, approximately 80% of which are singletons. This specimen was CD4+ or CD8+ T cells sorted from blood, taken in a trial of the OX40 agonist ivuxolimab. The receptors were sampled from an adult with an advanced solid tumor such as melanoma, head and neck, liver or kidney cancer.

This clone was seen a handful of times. CDR3 DNA sequence: TGTGCCAGCAGCGTAGACTCCTACAATGAGCAGTTCTTC. It yields the protein CASSVDSYNEQFF. V and J are TRBV7-6 and TRBJ2-1; the D is unclear. The CDR3 contains 13 residues. V was shortened by 5 bases and J by 0 bases, with 5 bases between the two germline ends. Germline lookup yields CDR1 SGHVS and CDR2 FNYEAQ.

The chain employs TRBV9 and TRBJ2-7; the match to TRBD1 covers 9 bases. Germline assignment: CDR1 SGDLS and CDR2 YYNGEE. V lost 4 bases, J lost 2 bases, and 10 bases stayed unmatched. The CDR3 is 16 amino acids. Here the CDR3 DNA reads TGTGCCAGCAGCCCTCACTCCCGGGACAGGGCCTACGAGCAGTACTTC. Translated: CASSPHSRDRAYEQYF. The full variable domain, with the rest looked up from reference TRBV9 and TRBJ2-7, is DSGVTQTPKHLITATGQRVTLRCSPRSGDLSVYWYQQSLDQGLQFLIQYYNGEERAKGNILERFSAQQFPDLHSELNLSSLELGDSALYFCASSPHSRDRAYEQYFGPGTRLTVT.

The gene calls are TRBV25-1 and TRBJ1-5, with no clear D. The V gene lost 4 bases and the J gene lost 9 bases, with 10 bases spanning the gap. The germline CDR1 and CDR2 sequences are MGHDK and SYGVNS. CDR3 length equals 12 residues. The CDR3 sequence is CASSAPIGPQHF. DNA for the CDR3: TGTGCCAGCAGTGCACCTATTGGGCCCCAGCATTTT.

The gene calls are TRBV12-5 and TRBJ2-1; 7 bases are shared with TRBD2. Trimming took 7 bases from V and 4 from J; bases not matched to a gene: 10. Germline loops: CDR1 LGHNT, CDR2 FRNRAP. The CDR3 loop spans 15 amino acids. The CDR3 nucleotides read TGTGCTAGTGTTTTCGGAAGCGGGATTTACAATGAGCAGTTCTTC. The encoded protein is CASVFGSGIYNEQFF.

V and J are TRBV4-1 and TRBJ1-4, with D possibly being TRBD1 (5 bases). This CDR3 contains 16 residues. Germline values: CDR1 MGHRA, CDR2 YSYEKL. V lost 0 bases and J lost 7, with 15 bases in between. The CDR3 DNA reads TGCGCCAGCAGCCAAGAAGGTTTCAGGGTGAGTGAAAAACTGTTTTTT. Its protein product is CASSQEGFRVSEKLFF.

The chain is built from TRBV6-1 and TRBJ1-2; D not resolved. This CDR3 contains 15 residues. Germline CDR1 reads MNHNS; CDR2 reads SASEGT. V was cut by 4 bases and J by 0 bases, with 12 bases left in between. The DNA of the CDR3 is TGTGCCAGCAGTGTGCTGGCAGCTGCTAACTATGGCTACACCTTC. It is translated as CASSVLAAANYGYTF.

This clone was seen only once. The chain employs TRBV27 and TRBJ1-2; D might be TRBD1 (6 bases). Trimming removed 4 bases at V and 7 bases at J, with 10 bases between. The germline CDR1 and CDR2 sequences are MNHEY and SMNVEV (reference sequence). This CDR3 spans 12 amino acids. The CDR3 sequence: CASSSGGGGYTF. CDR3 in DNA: TGTGCCAGCAGTTCTGGAGGGGGTGGCTACACCTTC.

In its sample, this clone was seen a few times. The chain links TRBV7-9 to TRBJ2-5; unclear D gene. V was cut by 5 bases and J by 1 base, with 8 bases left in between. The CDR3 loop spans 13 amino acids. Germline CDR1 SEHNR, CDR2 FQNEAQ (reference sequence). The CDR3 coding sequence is TGTGCCAGCAGCGCCCCAAGCCAAGAGACCCAGTACTTC. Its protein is CASSAPSQETQYF.

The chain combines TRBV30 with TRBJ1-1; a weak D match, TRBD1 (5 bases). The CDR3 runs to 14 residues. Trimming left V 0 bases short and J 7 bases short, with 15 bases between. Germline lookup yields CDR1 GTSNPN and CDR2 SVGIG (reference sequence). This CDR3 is CAWSVVGGTLEAFF. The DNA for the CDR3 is TGTGCCTGGAGTGTAGTGGGGGGGACCCTTGAAGCTTTCTTT.

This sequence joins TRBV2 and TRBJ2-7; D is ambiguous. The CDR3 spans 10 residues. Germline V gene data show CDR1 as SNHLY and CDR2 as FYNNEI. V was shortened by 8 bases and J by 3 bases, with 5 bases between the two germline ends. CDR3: CASGFYEQYF. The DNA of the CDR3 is TGTGCCAGCGGATTCTACGAGCAGTACTTC.

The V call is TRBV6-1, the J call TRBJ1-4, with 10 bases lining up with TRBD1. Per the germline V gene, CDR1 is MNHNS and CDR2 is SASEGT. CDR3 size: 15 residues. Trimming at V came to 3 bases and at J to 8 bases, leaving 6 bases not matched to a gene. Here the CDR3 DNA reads TGTGCCAGCAGTGATCAGACAGGGGGCGGGGAAAAACTGTTTTTT. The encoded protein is CASSDQTGGGEKLFF.

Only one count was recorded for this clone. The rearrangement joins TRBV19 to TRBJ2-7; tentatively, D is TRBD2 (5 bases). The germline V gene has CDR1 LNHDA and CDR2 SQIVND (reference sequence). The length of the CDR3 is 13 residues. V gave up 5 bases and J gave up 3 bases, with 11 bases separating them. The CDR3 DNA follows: TGTGCCAGTAGTCTAGGGAGTGGCTACGAGCAGTACTTC. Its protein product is CASSLGSGYEQYF.

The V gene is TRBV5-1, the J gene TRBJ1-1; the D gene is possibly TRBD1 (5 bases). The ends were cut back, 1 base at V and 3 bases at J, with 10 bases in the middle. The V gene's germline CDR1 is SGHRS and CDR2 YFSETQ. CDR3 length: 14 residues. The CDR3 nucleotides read TGCGCCAGCAGCTTGAGAGGGGATTACACTGAAGCTTTCTTT. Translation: CASSLRGDYTEAFF.

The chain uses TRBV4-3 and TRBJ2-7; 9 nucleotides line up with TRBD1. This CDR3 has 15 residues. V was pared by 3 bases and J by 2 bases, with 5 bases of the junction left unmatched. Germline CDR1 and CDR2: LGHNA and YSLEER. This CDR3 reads CASSQGRQGAYEQYF. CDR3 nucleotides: TGCGCCAGCAGCCAGGGTAGACAGGGGGCCTACGAGCAGTACTTC.

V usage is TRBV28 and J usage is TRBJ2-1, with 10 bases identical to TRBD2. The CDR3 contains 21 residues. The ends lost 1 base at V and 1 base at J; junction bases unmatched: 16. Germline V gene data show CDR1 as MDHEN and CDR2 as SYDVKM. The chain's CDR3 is CASSLFWGLARPGSSYNEQFF. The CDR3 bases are TGTGCCAGCAGTTTATTTTGGGGACTAGCGCGACCTGGTAGTTCCTACAATGAGCAGTTCTTC.

The CDR3 loop is CASSLARSPAGGPYNEQFF. CDR3 nucleotide sequence: TGTGCCAGCAGCTTAGCGCGCTCACCGGCCGGGGGCCCCTACAATGAGCAGTTCTTC. The V call is TRBV7-8, the J call TRBJ2-1, with D possibly called TRBD1 or TRBD2 (6 bases each). V was pared by 0 bases and J by 2 bases, with 20 bases between. CDR3 length equals 19 residues. Germline V CDR1 and CDR2: SGHVS, FQNEAQ.

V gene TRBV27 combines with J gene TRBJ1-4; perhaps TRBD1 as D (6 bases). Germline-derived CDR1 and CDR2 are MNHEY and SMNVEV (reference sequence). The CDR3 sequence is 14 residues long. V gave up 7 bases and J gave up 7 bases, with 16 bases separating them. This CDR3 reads CASTPTGEPEKLFF. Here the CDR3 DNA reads TGTGCCAGCACCCCGACAGGAGAACCTGAAAAACTGTTTTTT.

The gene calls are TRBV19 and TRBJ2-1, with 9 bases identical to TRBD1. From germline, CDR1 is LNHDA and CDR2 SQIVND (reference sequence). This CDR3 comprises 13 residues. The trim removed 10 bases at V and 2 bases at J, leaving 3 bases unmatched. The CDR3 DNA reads TGTGCCACCGGGACAGGGACCTACAATGAGCAGTTCTTC. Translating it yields CATGTGTYNEQFF. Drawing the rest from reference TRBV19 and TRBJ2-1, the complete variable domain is DGGITQSPKYLFRKEGQNVTLSCEQNLNHDAMYWYRQDPGQGLRLIYYSQIVNDFQKGDIAEGYSVSREKKESFPLTVTSAQKNPTAFYLCATGTGTYNEQFFGPGTRLTVL.

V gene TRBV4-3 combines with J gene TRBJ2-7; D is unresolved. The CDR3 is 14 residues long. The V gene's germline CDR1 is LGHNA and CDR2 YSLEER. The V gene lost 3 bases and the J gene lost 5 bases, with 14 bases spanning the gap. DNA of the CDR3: TGCGCCAGCAGCCAGTTCCCTACGTCGGACGAGCAGTACTTC. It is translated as CASSQFPTSDEQYF.